This T cell receptor (beta chain) was documented in a study of identical twins. This clonotype appeared a few times. This CDR3 has 15 amino acids. Germline values: CDR1 SGDLS, CDR2 YYNGEE. V lost 3 bases to trimming and J lost 5 bases; unmatched junction nucleotides: 4. Using its own MiXCR run on the 5' RACE reads, TCRdb lists one record per CDR3 protein. The repertoire has approximately 600,000 distinct CDR3 sequences, just over 7% of them found once; the top ten carry around 1.6%. These data were also reused for a study on yellow fever vaccine responses in identical twins.

Sequencing input: PBMCs. The sequence derives from a young woman in good health. The chain combines TRBV9 with TRBJ2-3; TRBD2 aligns across 12 bases. CDR3 nucleotide sequence: TGTGCCAGCAGCGCCTGGACTAGCGGGATAGATACGCAGTATTTT. This codes for CASSAWTSGIDTQYF.